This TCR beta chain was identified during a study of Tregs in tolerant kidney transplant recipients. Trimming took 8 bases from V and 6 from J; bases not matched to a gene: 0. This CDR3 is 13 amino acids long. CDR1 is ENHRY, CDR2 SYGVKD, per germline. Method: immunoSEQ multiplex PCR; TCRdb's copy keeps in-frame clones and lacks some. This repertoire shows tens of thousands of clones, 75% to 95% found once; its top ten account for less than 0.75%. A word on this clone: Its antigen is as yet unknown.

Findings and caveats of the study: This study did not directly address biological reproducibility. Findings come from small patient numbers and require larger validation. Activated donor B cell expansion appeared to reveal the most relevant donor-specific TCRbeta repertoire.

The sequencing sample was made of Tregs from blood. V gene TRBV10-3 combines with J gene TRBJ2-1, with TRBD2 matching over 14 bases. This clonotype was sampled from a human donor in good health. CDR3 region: CAIGLAGGNEQFF. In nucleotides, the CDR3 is TGTGCCATCGGACTAGCGGGGGGCAATGAGCAGTTCTTC.